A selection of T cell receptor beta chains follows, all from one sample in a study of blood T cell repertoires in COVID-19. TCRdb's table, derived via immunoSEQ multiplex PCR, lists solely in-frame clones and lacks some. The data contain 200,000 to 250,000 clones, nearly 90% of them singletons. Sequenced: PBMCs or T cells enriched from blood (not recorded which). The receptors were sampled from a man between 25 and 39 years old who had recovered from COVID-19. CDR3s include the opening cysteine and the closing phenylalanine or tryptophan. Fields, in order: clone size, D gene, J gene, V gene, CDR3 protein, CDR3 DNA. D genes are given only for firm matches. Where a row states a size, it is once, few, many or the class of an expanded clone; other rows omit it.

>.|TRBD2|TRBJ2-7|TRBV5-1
CASSSSGFNEQYF
TGCGCCAGCAGCTCTAGCGGGTTTAACGAGCAGTACTTC
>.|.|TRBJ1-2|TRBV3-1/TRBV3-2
CASSYGPWDNEGGYTF
TGTGCCAGCAGCTACGGACCTTGGGACAACGAGGGTGGCTACACCTTC
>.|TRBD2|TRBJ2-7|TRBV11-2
CASGRGVGSYEQYF
TGTGCCAGTGGCCGGGGGGTGGGCTCCTACGAGCAGTACTTC
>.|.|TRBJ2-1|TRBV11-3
CASSNNRDSEQFF
TGTGCCAGCAGCAACAACCGGGACTCTGAGCAGTTCTTC
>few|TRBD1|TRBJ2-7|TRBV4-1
CASSQDELKGQGPSYEQYF
TGCGCCAGCAGCCAAGATGAATTAAAGGGACAGGGACCCTCCTACGAGCAGTACTTC
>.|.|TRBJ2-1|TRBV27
CASSLSRTLKIGNEQFF
TGTGCCAGCAGTTTATCCCGGACTCTGAAGATCGGCAATGAGCAGTTCTTC
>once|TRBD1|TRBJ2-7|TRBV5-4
CASSLGTGVYEQYF
TGTGCCAGCAGCTTAGGGACAGGGGTCTACGAGCAGTACTTC
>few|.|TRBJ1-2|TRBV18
CASSPRANPLDGYTF
TGTGCCAGCTCACCACGGGCCAACCCGCTGGATGGCTACACCTTC
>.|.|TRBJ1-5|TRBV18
CASSPSGLEPQHF
TGTGCCAGCTCACCATCGGGTTTGGAGCCCCAGCATTTT
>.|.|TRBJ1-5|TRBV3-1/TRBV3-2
CASSQENHVRWTPKEYQPQHF
TGTGCCAGCAGCCAAGAGAATCACGTTCGCTGGACACCGAAGGAGTATCAGCCCCAGCATTTT
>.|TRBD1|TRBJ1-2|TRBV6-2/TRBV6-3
CASSYSNPGQGIWDNYGYTF
TGTGCCAGCAGTTACTCGAACCCTGGACAGGGGATATGGGATAACTATGGCTACACCTTC
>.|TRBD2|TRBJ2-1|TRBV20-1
CSASSSGGASEQFF
TGCAGTGCTAGTAGCAGCGGGGGGGCGAGTGAGCAGTTCTTC
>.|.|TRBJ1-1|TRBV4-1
CASSQTGEGIGAFF
TGCGCCAGCAGCCAGACAGGTGAGGGGATAGGGGCTTTCTTT
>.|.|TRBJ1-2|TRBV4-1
CASSRVPRGGGYTF
TGCGCCAGCAGCCGAGTCCCCAGGGGTGGTGGCTACACCTTC
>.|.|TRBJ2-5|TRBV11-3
CASSSQAGETQYF
TGTGCCAGCAGCTCCCAGGCGGGGGAGACCCAGTACTTC
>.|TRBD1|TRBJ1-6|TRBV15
CATSREEGTGGSPLHF
TGTGCCACCAGCAGAGAAGAGGGGACAGGGGGTTCACCCCTCCACTTT
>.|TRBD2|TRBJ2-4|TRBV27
CASSPIGREAKNIQYF
TGTGCCAGCAGTCCTATTGGGAGGGAAGCCAAAAACATTCAGTACTTC
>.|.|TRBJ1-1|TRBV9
CASSAEQGRTEAFF
TGTGCCAGCAGCGCCGAACAGGGCCGCACTGAAGCTTTCTTT
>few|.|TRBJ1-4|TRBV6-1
CASSEGFGSPREKLFF
TGTGCCAGCAGTGAGGGTTTCGGGTCCCCGAGGGAAAAACTGTTTTTT
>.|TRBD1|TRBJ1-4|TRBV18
CASSPPDRGGEKLFF
TGTGCCAGCTCACCACCGGACAGGGGAGGAGAAAAACTGTTTTTT
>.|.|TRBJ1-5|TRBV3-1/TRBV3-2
CASSQDLGGWQPQHF
TGTGCCAGCAGCCAAGATCTCGGGGGATGGCAGCCCCAGCATTTT
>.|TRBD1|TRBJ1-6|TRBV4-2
CASSQAKGAVGSPLHF
TGTGCCAGCAGCCAAGCCAAGGGGGCAGTTGGCTCACCCCTCCACTTT
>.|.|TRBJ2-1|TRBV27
CASSFVGQNEQFF
TGTGCCAGCAGTTTTGTGGGCCAGAATGAGCAGTTCTTC
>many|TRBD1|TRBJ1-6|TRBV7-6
CASSLQTGVGSPLHF
TGTGCCAGCAGCCTACAAACAGGGGTAGGCTCACCCCTCCACTTT
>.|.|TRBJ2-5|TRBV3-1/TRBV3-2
CASSQYQETQYF
TGTGCCAGCAGTCAGTACCAAGAGACCCAGTACTTC
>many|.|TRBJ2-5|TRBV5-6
CASSLTAQETQYF
TGTGCCAGCAGCTTAACAGCCCAAGAGACCCAGTACTTC
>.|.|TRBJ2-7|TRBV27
CASSLGPWGHSYEQYF
TGTGCCAGCAGTTTGGGGCCTTGGGGGCACTCCTACGAGCAGTACTTC
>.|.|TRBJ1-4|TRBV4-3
CASSQEHDRGLATNEKLFF
TGCGCCAGCAGCCAAGAACACGACCGAGGGTTAGCAACTAATGAAAAACTGTTTTTT
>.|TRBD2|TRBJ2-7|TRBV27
CASSLSGFLAGEQYF
TGTGCCAGCAGTTTATCTGGCTTTCTAGCGGGAGAGCAGTACTTC
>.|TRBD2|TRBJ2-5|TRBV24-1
CATSILAGGRETQYF
TGTGCCACCTCGATACTAGCGGGAGGCCGGGAGACCCAGTACTTC
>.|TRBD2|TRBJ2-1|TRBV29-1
CSVPGTNYNEQFF
TGCAGCGTCCCCGGGACTAACTACAATGAGCAGTTCTTC
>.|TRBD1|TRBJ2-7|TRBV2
CASGTGTYEQYF
TGTGCCAGCGGGACAGGGACCTACGAGCAGTACTTC
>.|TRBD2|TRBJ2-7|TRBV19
CASRAPGGSSYEQYF
TGTGCCAGTAGGGCCCCAGGCGGGAGCTCCTACGAGCAGTACTTC
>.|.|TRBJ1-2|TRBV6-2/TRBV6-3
CASSALQDYGYTF
TGTGCCAGCAGTGCCCTCCAGGACTATGGCTACACCTTC
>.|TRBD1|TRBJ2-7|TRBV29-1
CSVASDRGYEQYF
TGCAGCGTAGCCTCGGACAGGGGGTACGAGCAGTACTTC
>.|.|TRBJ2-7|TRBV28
CASYGSAYEQYF
TGTGCCAGTTATGGTAGCGCCTACGAGCAGTACTTC
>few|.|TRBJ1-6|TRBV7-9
CASSPDSLHSPLHF
TGTGCCAGCAGCCCGGACAGCCTGCATTCACCCCTCCACTTT